A single sample gave rise to the 7 T cell receptor beta chains below, sequenced in a study of T-cell memory formation after mild COVID-19. TCRdb re-called the 5' RACE reads with MiXCR, one entry per CDR3 protein. The sample includes about 170,000 distinct CDR3 sequences, 13% of them seen just once. Sequenced input: PBMCs or a T cell subset sorted from them (not recorded which). The source of these receptors is a man aged 18 to 30 who had mild COVID-19 (a few samples of this study predate the infection). Cell type and time point are not known.

This clonotype was counted only a few times. The V call is TRBV9, the J call TRBJ2-5, with 12 bases that match TRBD2. The junction had 11 bases not matched to a gene; V was cut back by 0 bases and J by 5 bases. The V gene's germline CDR1 is SGDLS and CDR2 YYNGEE. CDR3 length: 18 amino acids. The CDR3 bases are TGTGCCAGCAGCGTAGTGGCTAGCGGGGGGGCCGAGGTTGAGACCCAGTACTTC. As protein: CASSVVASGGAEVETQYF.

This clonotype was seen a handful of times. The genes are TRBV6-5 and TRBJ2-6, with D tentatively TRBD2 (7 bases). V shed 7 bases and J shed 0 bases, with 22 bases lying between them. Germline lookup yields CDR1 MNHEY and CDR2 SVGAGI. The CDR3 is 19 residues long. The CDR3 nucleotides read TGTGCCAGCATACCGAGGTGGGGGGGCGAAACCTCTGGGGCCAACGTCCTGACTTTC. Translation: CASIPRWGGETSGANVLTF.

The chain has TRBV5-1 and TRBJ1-2; the D is unclear. Germline V lookup: CDR1 SGHRS, CDR2 YFSETQ. Between the trimmed V and J ends, which lost 4 bases and 0 bases, there was a span of 13 bases. The length of the CDR3 is 15 residues. This CDR3 reads CASSDGRTANYGYTF. CDR3 coding DNA: TGCGCCAGCAGCGACGGACGGACCGCTAACTATGGCTACACCTTC.

The chain recombines TRBV20-1 with TRBJ2-3; TRBD2 agrees at 8 bases. The V and J ends lost 1 base and 1 base, in that order; junction bases with no gene match: 4. CDR1 is DFQATT, CDR2 SNEGSKA, per germline (reference sequence). The CDR3 has 15 residues. The chain's CDR3 is CSARAGGAGTDTQYF. DNA of the CDR3: TGCAGTGCTAGAGCGGGAGGGGCCGGCACAGATACGCAGTATTTT.

The gene calls are TRBV6-2 or TRBV6-3 and TRBJ2-7, with 7 positions matching TRBD1. With V trimmed by 6 bases and J by 3 bases, 11 bases remained unmatched. The CDR3 consists of 15 residues. Germline values: CDR1 MNHEY, CDR2 SVGEGT. CDR3 DNA sequence: TGTGCCAGCAGCCCCAGGACAGGCCGTTACTACGAGCAGTACGTC. Translation gives CASSPRTGRYYEQYV.

This clonotype was found many times. This rearrangement joins TRBV5-6 to TRBJ1-6; D not certain. The CDR3 extends over 13 amino acids. The germline gives CDR1 SGHDT, CDR2 YYEEEE. The V end lost 5 bases, the J end lost 9 bases, and 12 bases lay between the germline ends. This CDR3 reads CASRREDGSPLHF. The CDR3 nucleotides read TGTGCCAGCAGGCGGGAGGACGGTTCACCCCTCCACTTT. Drawing the rest from reference TRBV5-6 and TRBJ1-6, the complete variable domain is DAGVTQSPTHLIKTRGQQVTLRCSPKSGHDTVSWYQQALGQGPQFIFQYYEEEERQRGNFPDRFSGHQFPNYSSELNVNALLLGDSALYLCASRREDGSPLHFGNGTRLTVT.

This clonotype was seen more than once but under ten times. The J gene is TRBJ2-3, the V gene TRBV7-2; D might be TRBD1 (5 bases). The CDR3 is 13 residues long. V lost 4 bases and J 6 bases, leaving 11 bases between the germline ends. Germline CDR1 is SGHTA and CDR2 is FQGNSA. The CDR3 nucleotides are TGTGCCAGCAGCTCAGGGCCCTGGGATACGCAGTATTTT. This gives the protein CASSSGPWDTQYF.